Each of the 12 T cell receptor beta chains below was sequenced from the same sample in a study of naive and memory T cell subsets. Four PCR rounds used nested alpha and beta constant region primers plus the SP2 primer. One entry per CDR3 protein, called by TCRdb with MiXCR from the 5' RACE reads. The sample shows roughly 60,000 distinct CDR3 sequences, more than 7% of them seen only once. A UMI-containing oligonucleotide was joined by 3' ligation to the TCR cDNA template. The receptors shown here come from a male donor in good health.

This clonotype has at least ten counts. CDR3 DNA sequence: TGCGCCAGCAGAGGGGTCTACAATGAGCAGTTCTTC. Translation gives CASRGVYNEQFF. The V and J genes are TRBV5-1 and TRBJ2-1; weak D call: TRBD1 (5 bases). CDR1 and CDR2 from the germline V gene are SGHRS and YFSETQ. Trimming stripped 5 bases from V and 3 bases from J, with 6 bases between. CDR3 length: 12 residues.

A few counts support this clonotype. The junction differs from germline at one of its ends, possibly a read error. This chain joins TRBV19 and TRBJ2-6, with D possibly matching TRBD2 (5 bases). The CDR3 has 14 amino acids. Looked up from germline, CDR1 is LNHDA and CDR2 is SQIVND (reference sequence). The CDR3 loop is CASQGGSRANVLTF. The CDR3 DNA reads TGTGCCAGTCAAGGAGGCTCTAGGGCCAACGTCCTGACTTTC.

This clonotype was found a few times. This rearrangement joins TRBV4-2 to TRBJ2-1; 9 positions agree with TRBD1. Germline assignment: CDR1 LGHNA and CDR2 YNFKEQ. J gave up 4 bases and V 1 base, and 8 bases lay outside the gene matches. The CDR3 is made up of 17 amino acids. CDR3: CASSQAGQGKGYNEQFF. Here the CDR3 DNA reads TGTGCCAGCAGCCAAGCGGGACAGGGTAAAGGTTACAATGAGCAGTTCTTC.

The table lists this clonotype with a few counts. The CDR3 region has the DNA TGTGCCAGCAGTTTATGGGCCACGGGGAATGAAAAACTGTTTTTT. It specifies CASSLWATGNEKLFF. V and J are TRBV27 and TRBJ1-4, with D unresolved. The germline V gene encodes CDR1 MNHEY and CDR2 SMNVEV (reference sequence). The V and J ends lost 1 base and 5 bases respectively, with 11 bases between them. The CDR3 contains 15 residues.

This clonotype was seen more than once but under ten times. The chain combines TRBV6-2 or TRBV6-3 with TRBJ2-7, with D tentatively TRBD2 (5 bases). Germline CDR1 and CDR2: MNHEY and SVGEGT. The V and J ends lost 0 bases and 3 bases respectively, with 6 bases between them. CDR3 size: 13 residues. The CDR3 sequence: CASSYSGIYEQYF. CDR3 bases: TGTGCCAGCAGTTACTCCGGGATCTACGAGCAGTACTTC.

The genes are TRBV19 and TRBJ2-7; the D call may be TRBD1 or TRBD2 (5 bases each). From germline, CDR1 is LNHDA and CDR2 SQIVND (reference sequence). Trimming pared 2 bases from V and 3 bases from J, leaving 11 bases between. There are 14 residues in the CDR3. The CDR3 DNA reads as TGTGCCAGTAGTATAAGAGGGGCCCTCTACGAGCAGTACTTC. This sequence encodes CASSIRGALYEQYF.

This clonotype came up many times. This rearrangement joins TRBV6-1 to TRBJ2-6; D uncertain. CDR1 and CDR2 from the germline V gene are MNHNS and SASEGT. The CDR3 loop spans 17 amino acids. V was pared by 4 bases and J by 0 bases, with 13 bases between. The CDR3 DNA reads as TGTGCCAGCAGTGTTTTTTCCGGAGACTCTGGGGCCAACGTCCTGACTTTC. It is translated as CASSVFSGDSGANVLTF.

This clonotype showed up just a few times. V usage is TRBV30 and J usage is TRBJ2-3, with D maybe TRBD2 (5 bases). The CDR3 is 13 residues long. V gave up 1 base and J gave up 3 bases, with 8 bases separating them. Germline V gene sequence: CDR1 GTSNPN, CDR2 SVGIG (reference sequence). The CDR3 nucleotides are TGTGCCTGGAGTGAGCGAGGGACAGATACGCAGTATTTT. Amino acids: CAWSERGTDTQYF.

Concerning this clonotype: A much larger clone is a single base away; this may be a read error. The V and J genes are TRBV6-1 and TRBJ2-3; D remains unclear. This CDR3 comprises 16 residues. Germline CDR1 is MNHNS and CDR2 is SASEGT. Trimming left V 2 bases short and J 2 bases short, with 14 bases between. The CDR3 reads CASSEWWVSITDTQYF. The CDR3 nucleotides read TGTGCCAGCAGTGAATGGTGGGTCAGCATCACAGATACGCAGTATTTT.

This clonotype was seen only a few times. The V and J genes are TRBV15 and TRBJ1-5; D is perhaps TRBD1 (5 bases). CDR3 length: 15 amino acids. Deletions cut 0 bases from V and 6 bases from J, with 12 bases between. Germline values: CDR1 LNHNV, CDR2 YYDKDF (reference sequence). For the CDR3, the DNA is TGTGCCACCAGCAGAGAAGTAAGAGGGGCTCAGCCCCAGCATTTT. It translates to CATSREVRGAQPQHF.

This clonotype has ten or more counts. The genes are TRBV15 and TRBJ2-7; 9 nucleotides align to TRBD2. The germline gives CDR1 LNHNV, CDR2 YYDKDF (reference sequence). J lost 3 bases, V lost 2 bases, and 5 bases had no gene match. The CDR3 runs to 15 residues. CDR3 protein: CATSRLAGPLYEQYF. CDR3 bases: TGTGCCACCAGCAGACTAGCGGGGCCCCTCTACGAGCAGTACTTC. Supplemented by reference TRBV15 and TRBJ2-7, the full variable domain reads DAMVIQNPRYQVTQFGKPVTLSCSQTLNHNVMYWYQQKSSQAPKLLFHYYDKDFNNEADTPDNFQSRRPNTSFCFLDIRSPGLGDTAMYLCATSRLAGPLYEQYFGPGTRLTVT.

This clonotype occurred many times. CDR3 nucleotide sequence: TGCAGCGTTGCAACAGGGCCCCTGAATGAGCAGTTCTTC. This gives the protein CSVATGPLNEQFF. V usage is TRBV29-1 and J usage is TRBJ2-1; tentative D call: TRBD1 (6 bases). This CDR3 is 13 amino acids long. V was shortened by 4 bases and J by 7 bases, with 14 bases between the two germline ends. Germline-derived CDR1 and CDR2 are SQVTM and ANQGSEA.